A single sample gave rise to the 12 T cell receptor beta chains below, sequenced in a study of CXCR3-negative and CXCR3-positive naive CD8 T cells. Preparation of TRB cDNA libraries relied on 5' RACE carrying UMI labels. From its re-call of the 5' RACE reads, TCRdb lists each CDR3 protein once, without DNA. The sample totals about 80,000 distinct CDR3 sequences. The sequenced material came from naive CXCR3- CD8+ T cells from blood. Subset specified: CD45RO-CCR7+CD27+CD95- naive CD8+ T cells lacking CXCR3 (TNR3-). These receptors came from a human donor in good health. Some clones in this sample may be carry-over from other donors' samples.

Here the CDR3 reads CSVDRGDNSYEQYF. The chain joins TRBV29-1 to TRBJ2-7; there is no DNA to check the TCRdb D call of TRBD2. This CDR3 region has 14 residues. The germline CDR1 and CDR2 sequences are SQVTM and ANQGSEA.

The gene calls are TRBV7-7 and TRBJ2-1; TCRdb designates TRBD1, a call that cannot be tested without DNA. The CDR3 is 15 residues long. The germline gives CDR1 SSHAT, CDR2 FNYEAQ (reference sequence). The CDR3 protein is CASSRDRGAGNEQFF.

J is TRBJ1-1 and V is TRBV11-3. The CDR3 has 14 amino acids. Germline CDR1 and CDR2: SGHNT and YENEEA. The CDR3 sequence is CASSLRDRNTEAFF.

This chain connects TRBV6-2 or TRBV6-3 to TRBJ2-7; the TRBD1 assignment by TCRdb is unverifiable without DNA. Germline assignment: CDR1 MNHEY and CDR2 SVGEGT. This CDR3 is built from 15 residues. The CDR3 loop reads CASRPGTGAGYEQYF.

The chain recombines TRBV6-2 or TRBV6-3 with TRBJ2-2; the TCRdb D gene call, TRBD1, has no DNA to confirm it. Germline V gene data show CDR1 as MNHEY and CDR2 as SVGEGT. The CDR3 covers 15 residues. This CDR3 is CASRHRGAGTGELFF.

CDR3 loop: CATSDRMNTEAFF. The genes are TRBV24-1 and TRBJ1-1. Germline V gene lookup returns CDR1 KGHDR and CDR2 SFDVKD. The CDR3 spans 13 residues.

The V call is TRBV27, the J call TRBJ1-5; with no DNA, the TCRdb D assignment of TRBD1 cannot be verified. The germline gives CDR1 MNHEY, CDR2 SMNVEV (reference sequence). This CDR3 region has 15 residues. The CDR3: CATSGATGGNQPQHF.

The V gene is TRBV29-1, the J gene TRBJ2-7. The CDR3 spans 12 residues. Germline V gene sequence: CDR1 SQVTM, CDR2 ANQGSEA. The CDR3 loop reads CSVRGNSYEQYF.

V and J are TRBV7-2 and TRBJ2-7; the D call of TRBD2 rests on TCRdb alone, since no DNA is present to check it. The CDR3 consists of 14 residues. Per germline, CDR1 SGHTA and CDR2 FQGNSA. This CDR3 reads CASNQAGALYEQYF.

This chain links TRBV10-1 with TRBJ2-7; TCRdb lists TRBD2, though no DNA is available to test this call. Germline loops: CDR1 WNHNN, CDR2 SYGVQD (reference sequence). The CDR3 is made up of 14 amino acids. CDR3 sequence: CASSPAVEAYEQYF.

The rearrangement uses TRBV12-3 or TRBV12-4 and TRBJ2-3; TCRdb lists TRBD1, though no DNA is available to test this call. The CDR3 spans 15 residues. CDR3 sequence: CASSLLSRDTDTQYF.

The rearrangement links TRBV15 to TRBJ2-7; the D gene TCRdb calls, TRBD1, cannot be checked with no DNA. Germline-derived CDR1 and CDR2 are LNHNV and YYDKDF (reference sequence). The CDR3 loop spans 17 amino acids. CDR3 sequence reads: CATSGPGQFGAGYEQYF. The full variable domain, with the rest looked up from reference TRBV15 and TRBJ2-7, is DAMVIQNPRYQVTQFGKPVTLSCSQTLNHNVMYWYQQKSSQAPKLLFHYYDKDFNNEADTPDNFQSRRPNTSFCFLDIRSPGLGDTAMYLCATSGPGQFGAGYEQYFGPGTRLTVT.